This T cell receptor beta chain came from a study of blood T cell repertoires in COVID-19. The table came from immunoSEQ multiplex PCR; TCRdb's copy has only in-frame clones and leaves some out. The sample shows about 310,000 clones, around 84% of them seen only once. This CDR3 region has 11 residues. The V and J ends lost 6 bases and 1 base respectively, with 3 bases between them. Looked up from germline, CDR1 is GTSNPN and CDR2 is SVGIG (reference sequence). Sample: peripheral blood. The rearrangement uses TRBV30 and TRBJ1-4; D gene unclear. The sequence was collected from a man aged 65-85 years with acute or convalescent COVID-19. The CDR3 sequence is CACVTNEKLFF. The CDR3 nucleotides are TGTGCCTGCGTAACTAATGAAAAACTGTTTTTT.